The T cell receptor beta chain under discussion was sequenced for a study of blood T cell repertoires in COVID-19. About the research overall: The samples span acute and convalescent COVID-19 from the United States, Italy and Spain. Sources were T cells, B-cell-depleted T cells, or PBMCs; the material itself was cDNA or gDNA.

Study processing details: The authors estimated nucleated cell counts from reference gene primer amplification. Clones were read by immunoSEQ multiplex PCR, and TCRdb kept only the in-frame ones, dropping some. V and J calls and clone size come straight from that table; D and trimming were deduced from the DNA. The sample has approximately 230,000 clones, around nine tenths seen once. The V and J ends lost 2 bases and 4 bases respectively, with 11 bases between them. This CDR3 spans 14 amino acids. The germline gives CDR1 LGHDT, CDR2 YNNKEL (reference sequence). V usage is TRBV3-1 (or the pseudogene TRBV3-2) and J usage is TRBJ1-2; D may be TRBD1 (6 bases). This clonotype was sampled from a man between 18 and 35 years old with active or convalescent COVID-19. Sequenced material: peripheral blood. CDR3 DNA sequence: TGTGCCAGCAGCCAAAATCAGGGGTCCTATGGCTACACCTTC. Translation: CASSQNQGSYGYTF.